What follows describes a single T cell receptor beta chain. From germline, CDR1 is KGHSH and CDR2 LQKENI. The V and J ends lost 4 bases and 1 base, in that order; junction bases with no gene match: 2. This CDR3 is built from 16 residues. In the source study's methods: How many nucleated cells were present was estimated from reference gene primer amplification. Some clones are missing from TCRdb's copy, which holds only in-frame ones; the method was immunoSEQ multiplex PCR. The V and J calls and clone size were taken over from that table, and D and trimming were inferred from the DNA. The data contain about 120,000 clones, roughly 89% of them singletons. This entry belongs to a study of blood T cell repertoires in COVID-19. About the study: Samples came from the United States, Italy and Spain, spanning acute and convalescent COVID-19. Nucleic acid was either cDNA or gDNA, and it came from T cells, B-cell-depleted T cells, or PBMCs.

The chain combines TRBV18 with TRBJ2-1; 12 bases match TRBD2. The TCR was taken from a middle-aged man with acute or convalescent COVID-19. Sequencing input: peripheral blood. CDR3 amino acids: CASSRTSGTSYNEQFF. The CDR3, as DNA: TGTGCCAGCTCACGGACTAGCGGGACATCCTACAATGAGCAGTTCTTC.